This T cell receptor beta chain appears in the sequencing data of a study of early T cells in non-severe SARS-CoV-2 infection. For the study at large: Sequenced material consisted of bulk RNA (from unsorted whole blood), and chains were unpaired. Regarding the study as a whole: CD4 and private specificities were missed by VDJdb matching, which favored anti-spike CD8 responses.

Concerning this clonotype: Its antigen remains unknown.

As part of library construction, unique molecular identifiers were attached to individual cDNA molecules. TCRdb re-called the 5' RACE reads with MiXCR, one entry per CDR3 protein. The table includes about 92,000 distinct CDR3 sequences, around 16% detected once. CDR3 length equals 14 residues. The V gene's germline CDR1 is SNHLY and CDR2 FYNNEI. V gave up 2 bases and J gave up 3 bases, with 9 bases separating them. Specimen: whole blood. This clonotype was obtained from an adult who was a healthcare worker with PCR-confirmed SARS-CoV-2 infection or an uninfected control (not recorded which). The chain carries TRBV2 and TRBJ2-3, with D possibly being TRBD2 (5 bases). The CDR3 loop is CASSEQAETDTQYF. The CDR3 bases are TGTGCCAGCAGTGAACAAGCGGAGACAGATACGCAGTATTTT.